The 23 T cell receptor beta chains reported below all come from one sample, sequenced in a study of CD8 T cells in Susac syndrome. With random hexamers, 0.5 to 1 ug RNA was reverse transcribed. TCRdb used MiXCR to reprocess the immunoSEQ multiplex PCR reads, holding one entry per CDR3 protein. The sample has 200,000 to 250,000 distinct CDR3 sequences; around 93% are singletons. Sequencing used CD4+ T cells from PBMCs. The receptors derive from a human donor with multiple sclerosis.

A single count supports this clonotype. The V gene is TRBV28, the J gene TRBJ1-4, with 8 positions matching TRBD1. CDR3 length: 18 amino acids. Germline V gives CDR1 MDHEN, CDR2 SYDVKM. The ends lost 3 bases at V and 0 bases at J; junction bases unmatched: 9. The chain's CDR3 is CASSFLGQGTPTNEKLFF. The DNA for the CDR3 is TGTGCCAGCAGTTTCCTAGGACAGGGCACCCCAACTAATGAAAAACTGTTTTTT.

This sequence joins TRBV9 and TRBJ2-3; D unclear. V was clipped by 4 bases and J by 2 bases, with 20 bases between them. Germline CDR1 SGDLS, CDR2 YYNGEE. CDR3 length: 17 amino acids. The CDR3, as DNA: TGTGCCAGCAGCTTGAGTCCCGCTAGTGGCAACACAGATACGCAGTATTTT. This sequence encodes CASSLSPASGNTDTQYF.

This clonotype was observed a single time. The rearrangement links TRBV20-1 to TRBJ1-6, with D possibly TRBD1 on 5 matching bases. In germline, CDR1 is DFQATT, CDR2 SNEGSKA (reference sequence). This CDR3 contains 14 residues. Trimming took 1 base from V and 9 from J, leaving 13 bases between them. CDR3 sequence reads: CSARVRDRVSPLHF. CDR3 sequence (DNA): TGCAGTGCTAGAGTCCGGGACCGGGTTTCACCCCTCCACTTT.

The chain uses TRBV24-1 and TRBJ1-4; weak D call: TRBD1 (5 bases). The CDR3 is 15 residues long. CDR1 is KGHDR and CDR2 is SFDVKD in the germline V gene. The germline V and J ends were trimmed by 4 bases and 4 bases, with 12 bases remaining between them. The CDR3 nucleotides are TGTGCCACCAGTGAGGGGACGCACCGTAATGAAAAACTGTTTTTT. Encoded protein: CATSEGTHRNEKLFF.

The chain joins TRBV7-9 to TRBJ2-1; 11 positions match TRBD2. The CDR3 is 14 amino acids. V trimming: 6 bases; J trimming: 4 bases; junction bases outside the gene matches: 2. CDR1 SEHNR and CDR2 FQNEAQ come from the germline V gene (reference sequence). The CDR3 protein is CASSASGGYNEQFF. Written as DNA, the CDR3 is TGTGCCAGCAGTGCTAGCGGGGGGTACAATGAGCAGTTCTTC.

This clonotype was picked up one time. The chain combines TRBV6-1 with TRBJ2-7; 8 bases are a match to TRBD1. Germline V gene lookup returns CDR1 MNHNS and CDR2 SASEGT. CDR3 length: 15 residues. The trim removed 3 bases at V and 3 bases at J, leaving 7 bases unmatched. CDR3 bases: TGTGCCAGCAGTGATCCGGGACAGGCCCTCTACGAGCAGTACGTC. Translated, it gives CASSDPGQALYEQYV.

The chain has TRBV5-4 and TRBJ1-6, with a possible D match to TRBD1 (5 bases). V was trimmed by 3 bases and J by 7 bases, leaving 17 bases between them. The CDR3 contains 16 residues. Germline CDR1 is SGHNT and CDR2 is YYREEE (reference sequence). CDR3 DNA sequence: TGTGCCAGCAGCTCCCCAGCGGGAGGGACCAATTCACCCCTCCACTTT. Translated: CASSSPAGGTNSPLHF.

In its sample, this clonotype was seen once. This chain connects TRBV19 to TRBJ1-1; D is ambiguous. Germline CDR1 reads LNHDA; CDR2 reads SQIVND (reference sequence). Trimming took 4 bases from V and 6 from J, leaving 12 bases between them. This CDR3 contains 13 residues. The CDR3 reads CASSTLGSAEAFF. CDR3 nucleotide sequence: TGTGCCAGTAGTACCCTAGGAAGTGCTGAAGCTTTCTTT.

CDR3 residues: CASSQDMGGRGGRGYTF. For the CDR3, the DNA is TGCGCCAGCAGCCAAGATATGGGCGGGAGAGGGGGTCGCGGCTACACCTTC. The chain is built from TRBV4-1 and TRBJ1-2; possibly TRBD1 for D (6 bases). The CDR3 is 17 residues long. V dropped 0 bases and J dropped 8 bases, with 22 bases sitting between them. Germline values: CDR1 MGHRA, CDR2 YSYEKL.

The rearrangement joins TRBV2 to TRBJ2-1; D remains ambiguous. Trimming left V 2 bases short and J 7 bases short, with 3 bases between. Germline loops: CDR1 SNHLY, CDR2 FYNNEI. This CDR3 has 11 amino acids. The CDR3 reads CASSEQNEQFF. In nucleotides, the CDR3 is TGTGCCAGCAGTGAACAAAATGAGCAGTTCTTC.

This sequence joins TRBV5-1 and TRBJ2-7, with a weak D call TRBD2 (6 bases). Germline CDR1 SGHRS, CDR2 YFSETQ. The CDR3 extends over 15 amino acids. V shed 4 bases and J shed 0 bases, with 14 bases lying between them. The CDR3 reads CASSPTLGGSYEQYV. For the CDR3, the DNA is TGCGCCAGCAGCCCGACCCTGGGGGGCTCCTACGAGCAGTACGTC.

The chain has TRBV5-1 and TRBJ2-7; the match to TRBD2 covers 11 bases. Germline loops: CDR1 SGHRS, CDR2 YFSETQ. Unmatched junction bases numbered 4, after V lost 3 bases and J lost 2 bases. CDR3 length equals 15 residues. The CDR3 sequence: CASSSGLAVTYEQYF. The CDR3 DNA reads TGCGCCAGCAGCTCGGGACTAGCGGTGACCTACGAGCAGTACTTC.

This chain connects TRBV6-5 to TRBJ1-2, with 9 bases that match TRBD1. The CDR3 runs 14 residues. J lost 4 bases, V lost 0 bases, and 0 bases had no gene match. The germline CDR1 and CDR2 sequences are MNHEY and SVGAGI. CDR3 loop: CASSYSGQGYGYTF. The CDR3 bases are TGTGCCAGCAGTTACTCGGGACAGGGCTATGGCTACACCTTC.

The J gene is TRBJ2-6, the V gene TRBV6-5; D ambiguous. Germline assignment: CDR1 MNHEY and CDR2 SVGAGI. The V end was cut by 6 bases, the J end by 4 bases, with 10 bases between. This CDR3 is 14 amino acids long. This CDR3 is CASSMGLGANVLTF. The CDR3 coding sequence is TGTGCCAGCAGCATGGGTCTCGGGGCCAACGTCCTGACTTTC.

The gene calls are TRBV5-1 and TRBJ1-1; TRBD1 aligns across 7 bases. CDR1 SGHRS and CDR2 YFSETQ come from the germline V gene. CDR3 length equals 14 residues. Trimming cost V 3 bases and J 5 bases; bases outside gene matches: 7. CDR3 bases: TGCGCCAGCAGCTATAGGGGGCCGGGGACTGAAGCTTTCTTT. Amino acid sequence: CASSYRGPGTEAFF.

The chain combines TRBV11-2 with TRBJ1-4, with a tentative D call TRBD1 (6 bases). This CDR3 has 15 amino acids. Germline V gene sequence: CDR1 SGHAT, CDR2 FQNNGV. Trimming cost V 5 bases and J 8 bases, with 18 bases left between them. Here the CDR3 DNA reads TGTGCCAGCAGCCATCTGAGGGGCAGGGGCGAAAAACTGTTTTTT. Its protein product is CASSHLRGRGEKLFF.

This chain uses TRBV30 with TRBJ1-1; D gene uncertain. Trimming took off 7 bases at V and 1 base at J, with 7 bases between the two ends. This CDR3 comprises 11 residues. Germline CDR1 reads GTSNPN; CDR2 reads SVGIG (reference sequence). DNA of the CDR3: TGTGCCTCAGTATCGAACACTGAAGCTTTCTTT. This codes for CASVSNTEAFF.

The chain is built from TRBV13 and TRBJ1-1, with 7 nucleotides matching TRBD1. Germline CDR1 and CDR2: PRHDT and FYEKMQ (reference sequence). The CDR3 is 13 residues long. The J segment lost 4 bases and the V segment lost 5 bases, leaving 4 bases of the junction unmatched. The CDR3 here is CASSATGPTEAFF. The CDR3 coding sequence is TGTGCCAGCAGCGCGACAGGGCCCACTGAAGCTTTCTTT. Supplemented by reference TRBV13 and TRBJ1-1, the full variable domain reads AAGVIQSPRHLIKEKRETATLKCYPIPRHDTVYWYQQGPGQDPQFLISFYEKMQSDKGSIPDRFSAQQFSDYHSELNMSSLELGDSALYFCASSATGPTEAFFGQGTRLTVV.

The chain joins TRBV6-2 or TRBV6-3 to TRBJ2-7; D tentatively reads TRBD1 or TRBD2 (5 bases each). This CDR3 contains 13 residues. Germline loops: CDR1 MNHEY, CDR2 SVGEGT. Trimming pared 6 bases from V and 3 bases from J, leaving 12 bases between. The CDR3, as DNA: TGTGCCAGCAGCTATATGGGGGTCTACGAGCAGTACGTC. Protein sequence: CASSYMGVYEQYV.

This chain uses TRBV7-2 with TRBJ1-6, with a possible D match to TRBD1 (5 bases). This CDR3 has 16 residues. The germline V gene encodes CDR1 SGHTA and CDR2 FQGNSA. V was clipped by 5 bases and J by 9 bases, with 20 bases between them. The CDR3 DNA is TGTGCCAGCAGCCAAGACAGAATCCCGAGTGGTTCACCCCTCCACTTT. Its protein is CASSQDRIPSGSPLHF.

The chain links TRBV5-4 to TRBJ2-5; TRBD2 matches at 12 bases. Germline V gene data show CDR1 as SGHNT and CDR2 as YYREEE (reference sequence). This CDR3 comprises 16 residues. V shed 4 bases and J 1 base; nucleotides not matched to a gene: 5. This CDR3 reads CASSIGLAGTQETQYF. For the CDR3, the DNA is TGTGCCAGCAGCATCGGACTAGCGGGGACCCAAGAGACCCAGTACTTC.

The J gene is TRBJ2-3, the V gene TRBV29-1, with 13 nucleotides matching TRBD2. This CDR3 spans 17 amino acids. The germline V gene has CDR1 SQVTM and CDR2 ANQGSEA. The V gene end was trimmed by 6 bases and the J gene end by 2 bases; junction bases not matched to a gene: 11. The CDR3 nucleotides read TGCAGCGTGGATGGGGGCGGACTAGCGGGGGCCACAGATACGCAGTATTTT. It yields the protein CSVDGGGLAGATDTQYF.

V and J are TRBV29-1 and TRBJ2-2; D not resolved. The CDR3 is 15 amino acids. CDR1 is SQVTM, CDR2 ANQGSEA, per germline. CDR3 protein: CGRKTGPANTGELFF. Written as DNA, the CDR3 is TGCGGAAGGAAGACGGGCCCGGCGAACACCGGGGAGCTGTTTTTT.